The source of this T cell receptor (beta chain) is a study of neurological immune-mediated disorders. The study, taken as a whole, reports: Phylogenetic grouping assigned the repertoires of 18 of 34 multiple sclerosis patients to a single related-CDR3 cluster, representing a possible signature.

MiXCR was run by TCRdb on the 5' RACE reads, yielding one entry per CDR3 protein. Here the sample spans over 35,000 distinct CDR3 sequences, 3.5% to 4% being singletons. This clonotype was recorded at least ten times. Its antigen is unknown. Germline values: CDR1 LGHDT, CDR2 YNNKEL (reference sequence). V shed 1 base and J shed 0 bases, with 9 bases lying between them. The CDR3 is 16 residues long. The chain carries TRBV3-1 and TRBJ1-4; D call uncertain. This receptor was obtained from a man aged 25 to 45 with multiple sclerosis. Specimen: PBMCs. DNA for the CDR3: TGTGCCAGCAGCCAAGGAGTTACTGCAACTAATGAAAAACTGTTTTTT. It translates to CASSQGVTATNEKLFF.